This TCR beta chain was sequenced for a study of CD8 T cells in Susac syndrome. Per the germline V gene, CDR1 is LGHNA and CDR2 is YSLEER. The CDR3 totals 19 residues. The V gene end was trimmed by 4 bases and the J gene end by 0 bases; junction bases not matched to a gene: 15. RNA amounts of about 0.5 to 1 ug underwent reverse transcription with random hexamers. Amplification of TCR beta CDR3 used immunoSEQ multiplex PCR across 54 Vbeta and 13 Jbeta. One entry per CDR3 protein, called by TCRdb with MiXCR from the immunoSEQ multiplex PCR reads. The table shows 130,000 or so distinct CDR3 sequences, with over 75% occurring only once. CD8+ and CD4+ T cells taken from blood had their TCR beta sequenced. Negative isolation yielded CD4+ and CD8+ T cells, and FACS enriched TEMRA cells.

The sequence was collected from a human donor with multiple sclerosis. This chain links TRBV4-3 with TRBJ2-1; TRBD1 agrees at 7 bases. The specimen sequenced was CD8+ T cells from PBMCs. The CDR3: CASSPYHNTGVGSYNEQFF. For the CDR3, the DNA is TGCGCCAGCAGCCCCTATCACAACACAGGGGTGGGCTCCTACAATGAGCAGTTCTTC.